This T cell receptor beta chain was recovered during a study of vaccination effects on CD4 cells after COVID-19. Across the study: BNT162b2 vaccine or mRNA-1273 vaccine was given to participants in two doses. Findings and limits, study-wide: Late post-vaccination, clones induced by infection and those induced by vaccine underwent marked clonal contraction.

Germline assignment: CDR1 MNHEY and CDR2 SMNVEV (reference sequence). CDR3 size: 14 residues. Trimming took 4 bases from V and 0 from J; bases not matched to a gene: 2. Under the ViraFEST assay, PBMC were stimulated with viral peptide pools so that antigen-specific CD4+ T cells expanded. Sequencing was performed afterwards. Upon completion of more than 9 days in culture, CD4+ T cells were isolated. Previously uninfected by SARS-CoV-2, the vaccine recipients also showed negative nucleocapsid antibodies. They grew around 2.2 million PBMC in each well, adding 10 IU/ml IL-2 and about 10 ug/ml peptides. On day 3 and again on day 7, half the medium was replaced with IL-2 medium. Notes on this clone: Its target is not known.

Profiling relied on immunoSEQ multiplex PCR, and the TCRdb table lists in-frame clones only, not all of them. The data contain fewer than 25,000 clones, approximately 64% of them singletons. Sequencing used CD4+ T cells from PBMCs cultured with HCoV-OC43 spike peptides, obtained before COVID-19 vaccination. The subset: HCoV-OC43 spike overlapping peptide pool stimulation. This chain connects TRBV27 to TRBJ1-1; 7 bases map to TRBD1. This TCR derives from a human donor who received a COVID-19 vaccine. The CDR3 DNA follows: TGTGCCAGCAGTTCGACAGGGATGAACACTGAAGCTTTCTTT. It specifies CASSSTGMNTEAFF.